Given below is one T cell receptor beta chain in context. Its target antigen remains unknown. The record has no base qualities; no much larger clone is one base away. The CDR3 runs 17 residues from the cysteine to the phenylalanine. The kept DNA is CDR3 alone, 51 bases in frame from the first base. Separate from the roughly 700-subject first cohort, the validation cohort of 90 to 150 subjects was the group to which the donors belonged. Libraries came from the immunoSEQ multiplex PCR assay. Per the authors' processing: A statistical classification framework was built for diagnosing cytomegalovirus status from the catalog of TCR beta chain sequences. As stored in TCRdb, this immuneACCESS dataset retains in-frame rearrangements with V and J assigned. A fraction of the clones does not appear; measured against another copy, unresolved V genes explain less than half of the discrepancy, and the remainder lacks a known reason. The D gene and trimming were derived from the DNA, and the V and J assignments and clone size from that table. The sample table contains 55,000 to 65,000 clones; only one count was recorded for about 96% of them. Approximately 1% of the sample is in the top ten clones.

The sample originates from a study of cytomegalovirus exposure and HLA in healthy donors (dated by TCRdb to between 2016 and 2019). Notes on the research overall: A later analysis indicated that the 120 validation repertoires were generated on the platform also employed for the 700 or so repertoires of the first cohort. To predict cytomegalovirus infection status, the study brought together high-throughput TCR immunosequencing, statistical association of individual TCRs with disease status, and machine learning. In addition to the first cohort of 666 subjects, a separate validation cohort of around 110 different subjects was used. The study was designed to test whether signatures of past pathogen exposure could be identified by cataloging public T cell receptors. Here is what the overall study found, with its caveats: The classifier was reported to diagnose cytomegalovirus status with high specificity and sensitivity in both the original and validation cohorts. Of the cluster scores, approximately 95% were above 0 in a later analysis, which found that TCRs clustered in the first cohort also tended to co-occur in the 120 validation repertoires. Most TCR sequences were seen in very few donors, while some public TCRs were found in many individuals. A total of 150 to 200 TCR beta chains were listed by the study as associated with cytomegalovirus. The authors suggested that the approach could potentially be generalized to other disease states and immunological phenotypes. A later analysis lacked HLA typing for the validation cohort, so it scored co-occurrence in that cohort across all 110 or so repertoires. A few of the identified cytomegalovirus-associated TCR beta chains were confirmed in vitro to be specific for cytomegalovirus antigens.

Sequences were obtained from PBMCs. The clonotype comes from a man younger than 35 in good health and CMV-seronegative. The rearrangement combines TRBV12-2 with TRBJ2-3; the table's D call TRBD2 went unverified against the DNA. TRBV12-2 is designated a pseudogene. CDR3 loop: CASRLERAGGPADTQYF. The DNA sequence is as follows: TGTGCAAGTCGCTTAGAGAGAGCGGGAGGGCCGGCAGATACGCAGTATTTT.